The 25 T cell receptor beta chains listed next were all sequenced from one sample in a study of Tregs in tolerant kidney transplant recipients. This table comes from immunoSEQ multiplex PCR, and its TCRdb copy is limited to in-frame clones, with some not included. The listing records under 40,000 clones. The sample was CD8+ T cells from blood, taken before the transplant. The receptors come from a human donor who received a combined kidney and bone marrow transplant.

As concerns this clone: Read coverage stops 3 residues before the CDR3 terminus; the germline J gene supplies the remainder. This sequence joins TRBV6-1 and TRBJ1-2, with 7 bases identical to TRBD1. CDR3 size: 14 residues. J gave up 3 bases and V 4 bases, and 5 bases lay outside the gene matches. Germline CDR1 MNHNS, CDR2 SASEGT. CDR3 DNA, as far as it was read: TGTGCCAGCAGTGCCCATGACAGGGACTATGGC. Residues: CASSAHDRDYG. The complete CDR3 reads CASSAHDRDYGYTF.

Of note for this clone: The CDR3 end is not reached by the read, which stops 3 residues before it; the germline J gene fills it in. The chain combines TRBV5-1 with TRBJ1-2; no clear D gene. The CDR3 consists of 13 residues. Germline CDR1 and CDR2: SGHRS and YFSETQ. The CDR3 is CASSLVSGEGYTF. The sequenced part of the CDR3 DNA is TGCGCCAGCAGCTTAGTTTCAGGAGAAGGC.

Of note for this clone: The observed sequence ends 3 residues before the CDR3 terminus, with the missing tail filled in from the germline J gene. This chain links TRBV2 with TRBJ2-7; D tentatively fits TRBD1 or TRBD2 (7 bases each). Trimming cost V 6 bases and J 0 bases, with 12 bases left between them. Germline assignment: CDR1 SNHLY and CDR2 FYNNEI. This CDR3 has 14 residues. The CDR3 reads CASRAGQLSYEQYF. The CDR3 bases that were read are TGTGCCAGCAGAGCGGGACAGCTCTCCTACGAG.

To note about this clone: The observed sequence ends 3 residues before the CDR3 terminus, with the missing tail filled in from the germline J gene. This chain uses TRBV20-1 with TRBJ2-3, with 7 bases aligning to TRBD2. The CDR3 is made up of 15 amino acids. Germline V gene sequence: CDR1 DFQATT, CDR2 SNEGSKA (reference sequence). Unmatched junction bases numbered 11, after V lost 4 bases and J lost 4 bases. CDR3 bases read: TGCAGTGCTACCTGGGGGGGAGCAAAGGCAGATACG. Protein sequence: CSATWGGAKADT. The entire CDR3 protein is CSATWGGAKADTQYF.

Details on this clone: At one boundary the junction diverges from the germline segment, which might be a read error. The DNA ends 3 residues before the CDR3 does, and the rest of the CDR3 is filled in from the germline J gene. This chain joins TRBV4-2 and TRBJ2-7; 8 nucleotides match TRBD2. Germline-derived CDR1 and CDR2 are LGHNA and YNFKEQ. The CDR3 has 14 residues. CDR3 bases read: TGCGCCAGCAGCCCGGGACTAGTTTTCCACGAG. Its translation is CASSPGLVFHE. The whole CDR3 protein is CASSPGLVFHEQYF.

CDR3 DNA (partial): TGTGCCAGTACGAACAGGGGCAATCAGCCC. Translation: CASTNRGNQP. Given in full, the CDR3 is CASTNRGNQPQHF. This rearrangement joins TRBV19 to TRBJ1-5; possibly TRBD1 for D (6 bases). The CDR3 is cut off 3 residues early in the read; its end comes from the germline J gene. The CDR3 is made up of 13 amino acids. Trimming took 7 bases from V and 2 from J, leaving 9 bases between them. Germline CDR1 and CDR2: LNHDA and SQIVND (reference sequence).

As regards this clone: The read terminates 3 residues ahead of where the CDR3 ends, so the germline J gene completes it. The chain has TRBV29-1 and TRBJ2-1; D is possibly TRBD1 (5 bases). Germline V gives CDR1 SQVTM, CDR2 ANQGSEA. This CDR3 region has 14 residues. The V gene lost 0 bases and the J gene lost 8 bases, with 14 bases spanning the gap. The CDR3 is CSVEDIPGIHEQFF. The part of the CDR3 DNA that was read is TGCAGCGTTGAAGATATTCCAGGGATACATGAG.

For this clone: The read gets to within 3 residues of the CDR3 end, and the germline J gene fills in the rest. Other nucleotide sequences in the sample specify the same CDR3. This chain links TRBV19 with TRBJ2-1; D call uncertain. Germline assignment: CDR1 LNHDA and CDR2 SQIVND (reference sequence). Trimming left V 5 bases short and J 5 bases short, with 7 bases between. This CDR3 comprises 12 residues. The part of the CDR3 DNA that was read is TGTGCCAGTAGTCACCGGGACAATGAG. Encoded protein: CASSHRDNE. The whole CDR3 sequence reads CASSHRDNEQFF.

With respect to this clone: The read comes to an end 3 residues before the CDR3 does, leaving the germline J gene to fill in the end. J is TRBJ2-7 and V is TRBV20-1, with D possibly TRBD2 on 6 matching bases. There are 14 residues in the CDR3. CDR1 DFQATT and CDR2 SNEGSKA come from the germline V gene (reference sequence). Trimming pared 3 bases from V and 4 bases from J, leaving 16 bases between. The CDR3 sequence is CSASPDYLGYEQYF. The CDR3 DNA, read in part, is TGCAGTGCTAGCCCGGACTATCTAGGGTACGAG.

Points on this clone: The observed sequence ends 3 residues before the CDR3 terminus, with the missing tail filled in from the germline J gene. The chain employs TRBV5-1 and TRBJ1-2, with D possibly being TRBD1 (6 bases). Trimming took off 3 bases at V and 6 bases at J, with 15 bases between the two ends. The germline V gene encodes CDR1 SGHRS and CDR2 YFSETQ. The CDR3 totals 14 residues. This chain's CDR3 is CASSSQQGGDGYTF. The sequenced CDR3 bases are TGCGCCAGCAGCTCCCAACAGGGAGGAGATGGC.

Note on this clone: The read gets to within 3 residues of the CDR3 end, and the germline J gene fills in the rest. The J gene is TRBJ1-5, the V gene TRBV15; a weak D match, TRBD1 (6 bases). Germline CDR1 LNHNV, CDR2 YYDKDF (reference sequence). CDR3 length: 13 amino acids. Between the trimmed V and J ends, which lost 8 bases and 3 bases, there was a span of 11 bases. CDR3 protein: CATRHRVNQPQHF. The CDR3 bases that were read are TGTGCCACCCGGCACAGGGTCAATCAGCCC.

As for this clone: The sequence runs out 3 residues before the end of the CDR3; the remainder is reconstructed from the germline J gene. V usage is TRBV19 and J usage is TRBJ2-3; 8 bases are a match to TRBD1. The CDR3 extends over 13 amino acids. Trimming cost V 10 bases and J 4 bases; bases outside gene matches: 7. The germline CDR1 and CDR2 sequences are LNHDA and SQIVND (reference sequence). This chain's CDR3 is CAISTGVADTQYF. Incomplete CDR3 DNA: TGTGCCATTTCGACAGGGGTGGCAGATACG.

Concerning this clone itself: The read finishes 3 residues shy of the CDR3 end, and the germline J gene is used to complete it. The chain carries TRBV20-1 and TRBJ2-5, with 16 bases that match TRBD2. Germline V gene data show CDR1 as DFQATT and CDR2 as SNEGSKA (reference sequence). Trimming took 0 bases from V and 5 from J; bases not matched to a gene: 6. This CDR3 is built from 17 residues. CDR3 DNA (partial): TGCAGTGCTAGAGATCCGGGACTAGCGGGAGGGTGGGAGACC. Amino acids: CSARDPGLAGGWET. The full-length CDR3 reads as CSARDPGLAGGWETQYF.

Turning to this clone: Coverage ceases 3 residues before the CDR3 finishes, and the germline J gene fills in the end. V usage is TRBV20-1 and J usage is TRBJ2-5, with D maybe TRBD1 (5 bases). The CDR3 loop spans 20 amino acids. Germline V gives CDR1 DFQATT, CDR2 SNEGSKA (reference sequence). V was trimmed by 1 base and J by 5 bases, leaving 32 bases between them. This CDR3 reads CSARAAGSPQGWALAETQYF. The CDR3 DNA, read in part, is TGCAGTGCTAGAGCGGCAGGGTCTCCTCAGGGATGGGCGCTTGCGGAGACC.

A word on this clone: The DNA ends 3 residues before the CDR3 does, and the rest of the CDR3 is filled in from the germline J gene. The chain joins TRBV18 to TRBJ2-3; D is ambiguous. Germline CDR1 and CDR2: KGHSH and LQKENI. Deletions cut 2 bases from V and 3 bases from J, with 18 bases between. This CDR3 spans 17 amino acids. CDR3 protein: CASSPSTPLPRTDTQYF. The sequenced CDR3 bases are TGTGCCAGCTCACCATCGACACCGCTACCGAGGACAGATACG.

In regard to this clone: The DNA ends 3 residues before the CDR3 does, and the rest of the CDR3 is filled in from the germline J gene. The chain couples TRBV18 to TRBJ2-1, with 8 bases identical to TRBD1. Germline values: CDR1 KGHSH, CDR2 LQKENI. This CDR3 region has 14 residues. V lost 1 base to trimming and J lost 9 bases; unmatched junction nucleotides: 5. The covered CDR3 bases are TGTGCCAGCTCACCACTTGACAGGGGCGGTGAG. This codes for CASSPLDRGGE. The full CDR3 is CASSPLDRGGEQFF.

About this clone itself: The read halts 3 residues ahead of the CDR3 end, with the missing end drawn from the germline J gene. The chain uses TRBV7-3 and TRBJ2-6, with TRBD1 matching over 8 bases. CDR1 is SGHTA and CDR2 is FQGTGA in the germline V gene. This CDR3 has 17 residues. V trimming: 2 bases; J trimming: 2 bases; junction bases outside the gene matches: 5. CDR3 loop: CASSLGQGAPGANVLTF. Incomplete CDR3 DNA: TGTGCCAGCAGCTTAGGGCAGGGGGCGCCTGGGGCCAACGTC.

Notes on this clone: With the read ending 3 residues before the CDR3 end, the germline J gene is used to fill in that end. The rearrangement links TRBV29-1 to TRBJ1-1, with D perhaps TRBD1 (6 bases). Germline V gene lookup returns CDR1 SQVTM and CDR2 ANQGSEA. Trimming removed 4 bases at V and 4 bases at J, with 13 bases between. This CDR3 spans 13 amino acids. The sequenced part of the CDR3 DNA is TGCAGCGTTGTGGGGGGCGGGGGCACTGAA. The encoded protein is CSVVGGGGTE. The full CDR3 sequence reads CSVVGGGGTEAFF.

On this clone itself: The CDR3 goes on 3 residues after the read ends, and that part is filled in from the germline J gene. The rearrangement uses TRBV10-3 and TRBJ2-3; TRBD2 matches at 12 bases. V lost 6 bases, J lost 3 bases, and 1 base stayed unmatched. The CDR3 sequence is 14 residues long. Germline V lookup: CDR1 ENHRY, CDR2 SYGVKD. This CDR3 reads CAISGLAGTDTQYF. The CDR3 bases that were read are TGTGCCATCAGCGGACTAGCGGGAACAGATACG.

Points on this clone: Sequencing ends 3 residues short of the CDR3 end; the germline J gene provides the rest. J is TRBJ2-7 and V is TRBV19; D might be TRBD1 (6 bases). From germline, CDR1 is LNHDA and CDR2 SQIVND (reference sequence). Trimming stripped 6 bases from V and 5 bases from J, with 14 bases between. This CDR3 is 13 amino acids long. The CDR3 bases that were read are TGTGCCAGTAGGATTAGGGGGATCGACGAG. As protein: CASRIRGIDE. Given in full, the CDR3 is CASRIRGIDEQYF.

Concerning this clone: The CDR3 is cut off 3 residues early in the read; its end comes from the germline J gene. This chain uses TRBV2 with TRBJ1-5; no clear D. V was clipped by 6 bases and J by 1 base, with 4 bases between them. This CDR3 has 12 residues. The germline CDR1 and CDR2 sequences are SNHLY and FYNNEI. CDR3 loop: CASSGSNQPQHF. The sequenced part of the CDR3 DNA is TGTGCCAGCAGCGGGAGCAATCAGCCC. Variable domain in full (rest from reference TRBV2 and TRBJ1-5): EPEVTQTPSHQVTQMGQEVILRCVPISNHLYFYWYRQILGQKVEFLVSFYNNEISEKSEIFDDQFSVERPDGSNFTLKIRSTKLEDSAMYFCASSGSNQPQHFGDGTRLSIL.

Remarks on this clone: The read stops 3 residues short of the end of the CDR3; the missing end is completed from the germline J gene. The rearrangement joins TRBV7-9 to TRBJ2-7, with a possible D match to TRBD2 (6 bases). Trimming removed 5 bases from V and 1 base from J, with 9 bases in between. The CDR3 sequence is 13 residues long. Germline V gene sequence: CDR1 SEHNR, CDR2 FQNEAQ (reference sequence). Here the CDR3 reads CASSIGLSYEQYF. Incomplete CDR3 DNA: TGTGCCAGCAGCATCGGACTATCCTACGAG.

Remarks on this clone: The read gets to within 3 residues of the CDR3 end, and the germline J gene fills in the rest. The genes are TRBV30 and TRBJ1-4; possibly TRBD1 for D (5 bases). Looked up from germline, CDR1 is GTSNPN and CDR2 is SVGIG (reference sequence). The CDR3 covers 15 residues. Trimming shortened V by 2 bases and J by 8 bases, and 18 bases separated the two germline ends. The sequenced CDR3 bases are TGTGCCTGGAGTCCCCTTGTAGGGGCGAAGGAAAAA. Amino acids: CAWSPLVGAKEK. The full CDR3 protein is CAWSPLVGAKEKLFF.

Notes on this clone: The read comes to an end 3 residues before the CDR3 does, leaving the germline J gene to fill in the end. The chain links TRBV5-4 to TRBJ2-1; tentatively, D is TRBD2 (5 bases). V lost 4 bases and J 5 bases, leaving 10 bases between the germline ends. The CDR3 spans 13 residues. From germline, CDR1 is SGHNT and CDR2 YYREEE (reference sequence). CDR3 DNA (partial): TGTGCCAGCAGCGAGTCCGGGGACAATGAG. Its translation is CASSESGDNE. The full CDR3 is CASSESGDNEQFF.

About this clone: The CDR3 end is not reached by the read, which stops 3 residues before it; the germline J gene fills it in. The chain joins TRBV13 to TRBJ2-1; TRBD2 agrees at 14 bases. V lost 2 bases to trimming and J lost 7 bases; unmatched junction nucleotides: 4. Germline lookup yields CDR1 PRHDT and CDR2 FYEKMQ (reference sequence). This CDR3 has 16 amino acids. The covered CDR3 bases are TGTGCCAGCAGCTTATTTGGGACTAGCGGGAGAAATGAG. Its translation is CASSLFGTSGRNE. The CDR3 as a whole reads CASSLFGTSGRNEQFF. Complete variable domain (other parts from reference TRBV13 and TRBJ2-1): AAGVIQSPRHLIKEKRETATLKCYPIPRHDTVYWYQQGPGQDPQFLISFYEKMQSDKGSIPDRFSAQQFSDYHSELNMSSLELGDSALYFCASSLFGTSGRNEQFFGPGTRLTVL.